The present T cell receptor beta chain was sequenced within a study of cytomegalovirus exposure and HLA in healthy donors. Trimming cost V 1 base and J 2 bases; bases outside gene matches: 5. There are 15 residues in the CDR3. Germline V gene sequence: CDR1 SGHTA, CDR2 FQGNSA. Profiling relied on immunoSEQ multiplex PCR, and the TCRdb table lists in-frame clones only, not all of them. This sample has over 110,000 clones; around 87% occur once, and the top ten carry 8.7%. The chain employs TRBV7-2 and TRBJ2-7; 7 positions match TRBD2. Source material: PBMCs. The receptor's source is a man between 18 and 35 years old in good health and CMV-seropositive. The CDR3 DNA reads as TGTGCCAGCAGCTTAGATCGCGGGAGCACCTACGAGCAGTACTTC. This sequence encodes CASSLDRGSTYEQYF.